This T cell receptor (beta chain) was sequenced during a study of CD8 T cells in Susac syndrome. The CDR3 spans 15 residues. V was shortened by 4 bases and J by 1 base, with 12 bases between the two germline ends. Germline CDR1 KGHDR, CDR2 SFDVKD. The RNA, about 0.5 to 1 ug, was put through reverse transcription using random hexamers. Multiplex PCR with immunoSEQ amplified the TCR beta CDR3 across 54 Vbeta and 13 Jbeta. TCRdb passed the immunoSEQ multiplex PCR reads through MiXCR, listing each CDR3 protein once. The sample consists of about 150,000 distinct CDR3 sequences, roughly 94% of them appearing once. TCR beta from blood CD8+ and CD4+ T cells was sequenced. TEMRA cells were FACS-enriched, and CD8+ and CD4+ T cells were isolated negatively.

The receptor comes from a human donor in good health. The V and J genes are TRBV24-1 and TRBJ2-5; D might be TRBD1 (6 bases). Material: CD4+ T cells from PBMCs. CDR3 region: CATSDRGQFQETQYF. The CDR3 region has the DNA TGTGCCACCAGTGACCGGGGACAATTCCAAGAGACCCAGTACTTC.